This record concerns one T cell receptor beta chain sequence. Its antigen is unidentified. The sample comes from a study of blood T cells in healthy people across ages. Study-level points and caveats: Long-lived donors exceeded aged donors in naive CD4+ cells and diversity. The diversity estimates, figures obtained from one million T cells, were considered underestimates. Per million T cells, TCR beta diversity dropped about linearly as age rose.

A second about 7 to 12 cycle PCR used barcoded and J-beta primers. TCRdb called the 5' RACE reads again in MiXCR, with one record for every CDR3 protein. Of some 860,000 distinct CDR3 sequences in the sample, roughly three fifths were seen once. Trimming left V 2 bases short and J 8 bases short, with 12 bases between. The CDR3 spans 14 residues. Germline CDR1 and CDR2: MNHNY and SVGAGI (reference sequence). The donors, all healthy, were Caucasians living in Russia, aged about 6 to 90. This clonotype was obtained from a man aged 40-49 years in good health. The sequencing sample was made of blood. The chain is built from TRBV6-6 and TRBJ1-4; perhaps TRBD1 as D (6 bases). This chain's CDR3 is CASSYRGAGEKLFF. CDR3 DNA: TGTGCCAGCAGTTACCGGGGGGCAGGGGAAAAACTGTTTTTT.